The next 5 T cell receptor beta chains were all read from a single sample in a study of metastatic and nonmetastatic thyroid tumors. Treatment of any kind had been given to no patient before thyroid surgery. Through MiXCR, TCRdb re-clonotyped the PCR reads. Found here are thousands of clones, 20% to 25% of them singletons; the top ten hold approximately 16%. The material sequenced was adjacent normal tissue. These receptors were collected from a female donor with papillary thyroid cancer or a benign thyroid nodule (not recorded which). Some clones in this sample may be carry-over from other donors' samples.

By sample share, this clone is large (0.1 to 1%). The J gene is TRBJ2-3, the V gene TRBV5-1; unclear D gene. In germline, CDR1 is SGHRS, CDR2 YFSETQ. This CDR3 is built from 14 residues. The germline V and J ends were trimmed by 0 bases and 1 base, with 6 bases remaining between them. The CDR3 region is CASSLGRRTDTQYF. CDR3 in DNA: TGCGCCAGCAGCTTGGGGCGGCGCACAGATACGCAGTATTTT. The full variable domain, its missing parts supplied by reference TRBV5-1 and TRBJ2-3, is KAGVTQTPRYLIKTRGQQVTLSCSPISGHRSVSWYQQTPGQGLQFLFEYFSETQRNKGNFPGRFSGRQFSNSRSEMNVSTLELGDSALYLCASSLGRRTDTQYFGPGTRLTVL.

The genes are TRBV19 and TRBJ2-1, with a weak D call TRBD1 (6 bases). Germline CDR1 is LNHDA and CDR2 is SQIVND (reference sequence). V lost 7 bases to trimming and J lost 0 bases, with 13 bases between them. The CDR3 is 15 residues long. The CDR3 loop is CASNTGQSSYNEQFF. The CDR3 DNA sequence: TGTGCCAGTAATACTGGACAGAGCTCCTACAATGAGCAGTTCTTC.

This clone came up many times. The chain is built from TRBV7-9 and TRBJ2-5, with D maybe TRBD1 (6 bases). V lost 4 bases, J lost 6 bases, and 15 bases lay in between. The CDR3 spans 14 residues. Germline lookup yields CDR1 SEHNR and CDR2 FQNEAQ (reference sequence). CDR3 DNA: TGTGCCAGCAGCTACAACCAGGGGACGAAGACCCAGTACTTC. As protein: CASSYNQGTKTQYF.

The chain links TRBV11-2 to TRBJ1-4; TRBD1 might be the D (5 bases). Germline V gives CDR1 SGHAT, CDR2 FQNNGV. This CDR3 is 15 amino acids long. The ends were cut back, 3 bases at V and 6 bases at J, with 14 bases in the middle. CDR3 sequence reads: CASSFFLDSDEKLFF. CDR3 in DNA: TGTGCCAGCAGCTTCTTTCTAGACAGTGATGAAAAACTGTTTTTT. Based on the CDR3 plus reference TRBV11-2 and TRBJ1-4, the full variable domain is EAGVAQSPRYKIIEKRQSVAFWCNPISGHATLYWYQQILGQGPKLLIQFQNNGVVDDSQLPKDRFSAERLKGVDSTLKIQPAKLEDSAVYLCASSFFLDSDEKLFFGSGTQLSVL.

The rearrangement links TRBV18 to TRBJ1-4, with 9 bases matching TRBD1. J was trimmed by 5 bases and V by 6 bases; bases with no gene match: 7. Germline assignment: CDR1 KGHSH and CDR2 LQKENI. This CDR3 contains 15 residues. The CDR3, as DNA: TGTGCCAGCTCTTCTGGACAGGGGCGAAATGAAAAACTGTTTTTT. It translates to CASSSGQGRNEKLFF.